This T cell receptor (beta chain) was identified during a study of T cells after posttransplantation cyclophosphamide (dated by TCRdb to the mid-2010s). About the full investigation: T cell repertoire reconstitution was tracked by TRB sequencing after myeloablative bone marrow transplantation in which posttransplantation cyclophosphamide was used as GVHD prophylaxis. Samples from 30 to 35 PTCy-treated patients, along with samples from some 17 of their related bone marrow donors, underwent antigen receptor sequencing. TRB sequencing was performed on blood from all 35 or so PTCy patients with 1-year posttransplant specimens. In 3 patients, up to about 3 additional blood samples taken between 2 and 5.2 years after transplant also underwent TRB sequencing, as did pretransplant blood from 4 patients. TRA and TRB clonality were tightly correlated in 9 or 10 samples, so subsequent TCR analyses focused on TRB only. Public TRB sequences were queried against a database of over 3,600 sequences associated with responses to pathogens, tumor antigens, self-antigens and alloantigens.

TRB sequencing was run on genomic DNA with either the immunoSEQ assay at survey resolution or the hsTCRB kit. The study's own analysis went as follows. The immunoSEQ software handled initial read processing, and the LymphoSeq R package was used for repertoire analyses. Clonality was calculated as 1 minus normalized Shannon entropy, and the Gini coefficient was also calculated for each TRB dataset. Phenotypes of unsorted samples were inferred by mapping TRB sequences from sorted subsets of the recipient or donor onto the same recipient's unsorted samples. TCRdb's version of the immuneACCESS table is confined to in-frame rearrangements and falls short of the full clone set. An unresolved V gene accounts for under half of the shortfall where checked; the remainder is of unknown origin. That table is the source of V, J and clone size, and D and trimming were worked out from the DNA. This sample has about 40,000 clones in the table, none counted a single time. More than 4.5% of the sample belongs to the ten largest clones.

Peripheral blood samples were provided by related bone marrow donors on the day of marrow donation. Mononuclear cells from peripheral blood and bone marrow were separated by Ficoll-Hypaque density centrifugation and then cryopreserved. Broad study findings and their caveats: Donor-recipient similarity was low at 1-2 months but rose over the first year, and later blood repertoires were often dominated by donor CD8+ memory clones. The TRB repertoires of T cells infiltrating skin or the GI tract showed only limited overlap with the TRB repertoires found in blood. Across approximately 45 patients, TRB clonality was highly associated with recipient CMV seropositivity and CMV reactivation, and PTCy diversity was similar to diversity in CNI/methotrexate controls.

From cysteine to phenylalanine, the CDR3 is 15 amino acids long. The DNA shown is the 45-base CDR3, in frame from base 1. The CDR1 and CDR2 encoded by the germline V gene are MNHNS and SASEGT. V is pared back by 3 bases and J by 3 bases, with 12 bases lying between the germline termini. This clone occurred many times. Its antigen is not yet known. No base quality information exists; no much larger clone differs at one position. The receptor's source is a woman in her fifties or sixties in good health and a related stem cell transplant donor. The sample was PBMCs. This sequence uses TRBV6-1 and TRBJ2-1; a weak D assignment points to TRBD1 (6 bases agree). The encoded CDR3 is CASSDTGSYYNEQFF. The sequence in DNA is TGTGCCAGCAGTGATACAGGGTCTTACTACAATGAGCAGTTCTTC.